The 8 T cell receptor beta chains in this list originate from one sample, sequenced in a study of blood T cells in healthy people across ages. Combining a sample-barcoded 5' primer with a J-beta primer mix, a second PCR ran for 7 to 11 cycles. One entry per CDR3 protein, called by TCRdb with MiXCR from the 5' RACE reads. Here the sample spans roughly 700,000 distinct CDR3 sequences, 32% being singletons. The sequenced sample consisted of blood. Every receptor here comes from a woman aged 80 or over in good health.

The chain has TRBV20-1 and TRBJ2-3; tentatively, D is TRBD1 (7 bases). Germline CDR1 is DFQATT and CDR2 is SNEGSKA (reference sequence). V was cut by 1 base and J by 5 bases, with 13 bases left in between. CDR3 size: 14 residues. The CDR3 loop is CSARAGGPRDTQYF. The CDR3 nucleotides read TGCAGTGCTAGAGCAGGGGGGCCTAGAGATACGCAGTATTTT.

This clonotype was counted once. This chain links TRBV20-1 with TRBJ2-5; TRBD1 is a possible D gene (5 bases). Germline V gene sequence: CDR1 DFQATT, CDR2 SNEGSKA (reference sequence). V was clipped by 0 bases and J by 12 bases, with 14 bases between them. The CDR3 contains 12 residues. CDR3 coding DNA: TGCAGTGCTAGAGACTTACAGGTCCTGAAGTACTTC. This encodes CSARDLQVLKYF.

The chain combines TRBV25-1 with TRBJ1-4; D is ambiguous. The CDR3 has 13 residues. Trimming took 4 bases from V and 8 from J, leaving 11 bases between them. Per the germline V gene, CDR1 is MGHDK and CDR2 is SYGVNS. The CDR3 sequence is CASSVTVGEKLFF. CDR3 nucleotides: TGTGCCAGCAGTGTAACGGTCGGCGAAAAACTGTTTTTT.

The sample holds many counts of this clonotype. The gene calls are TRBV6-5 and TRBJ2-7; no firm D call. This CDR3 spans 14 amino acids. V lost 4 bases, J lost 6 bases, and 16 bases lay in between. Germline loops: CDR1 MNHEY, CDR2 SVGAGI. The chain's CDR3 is CASSSGPRTSEQYF. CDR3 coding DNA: TGTGCCAGCAGTTCCGGGCCGCGGACCTCCGAGCAGTACTTC.

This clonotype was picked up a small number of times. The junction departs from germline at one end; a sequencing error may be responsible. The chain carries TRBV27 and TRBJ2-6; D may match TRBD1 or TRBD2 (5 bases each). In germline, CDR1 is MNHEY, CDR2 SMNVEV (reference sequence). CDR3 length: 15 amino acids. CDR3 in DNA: TGTGCCAGCAGTTTAAAGGGGACCGGGGCCAACGTCCGGACTTTC. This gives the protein CASSLKGTGANVRTF.

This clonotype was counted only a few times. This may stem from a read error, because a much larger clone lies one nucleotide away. The CDR3 DNA sequence: TGTGCCGCAGAGAGACTAGCGGGTTCCAATGAGCAGTACTTC. Protein sequence: CAAERLAGSNEQYF. This chain links TRBV28 with TRBJ2-1; 10 nucleotides line up with TRBD2. Matching the DNA end better, TRBJ2-7 makes the J call doubtful. This CDR3 has 14 residues. Germline V CDR1 and CDR2: MDHEN, SYDVKM.

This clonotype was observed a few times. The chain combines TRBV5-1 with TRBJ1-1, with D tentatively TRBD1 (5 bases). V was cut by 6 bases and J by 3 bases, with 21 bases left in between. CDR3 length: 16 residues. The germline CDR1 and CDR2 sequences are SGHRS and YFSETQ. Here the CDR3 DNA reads TGCGCCAGCAACCGGGACGGCGGAGGACCCGACACTGAAGCTTTCTTT. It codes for CASNRDGGGPDTEAFF.

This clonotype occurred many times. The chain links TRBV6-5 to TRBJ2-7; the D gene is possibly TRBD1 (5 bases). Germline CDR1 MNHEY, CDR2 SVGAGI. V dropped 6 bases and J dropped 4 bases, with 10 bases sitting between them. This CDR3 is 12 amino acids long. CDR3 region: CASRTQGYEQYF. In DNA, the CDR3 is TGTGCCAGCAGAACCCAGGGTTACGAGCAGTACTTC.